One and the same sample provided the 16 T cell receptor beta chains below, sequenced in a study of shared clonotypes between healthy human individuals. Profiling relied on immunoSEQ multiplex PCR, and the TCRdb table lists in-frame clones only, not all of them. The data contain about 510,000 clones, 90% to 97% of them singletons. Material: naive CD4+ T cells sorted from blood. Subset specified: CD45RA+ positively selected. These receptors were taken from a woman aged 25 to 39 in good health.

J is TRBJ2-1 and V is TRBV5-1, with 8 bases fitting TRBD2. V shed 7 bases and J 5 bases; nucleotides not matched to a gene: 11. CDR1 and CDR2 from the germline V gene are SGHRS and YFSETQ. The CDR3 spans 15 residues. As DNA, the CDR3 is TGCGCCAGCTGCACCACGGGACTAGTCGACAATGAGCAGTTCTTC. It specifies CASCTTGLVDNEQFF.

The chain is built from TRBV10-3 and TRBJ2-7; 8 bases map to TRBD1. In germline, CDR1 is ENHRY, CDR2 SYGVKD. The CDR3 totals 13 residues. The V gene end was trimmed by 2 bases and the J gene end by 6 bases; junction bases not matched to a gene: 3. This CDR3 is CAISEPDRAEQYF. The CDR3 bases are TGTGCCATCAGTGAGCCGGACAGGGCCGAGCAGTACTTC.

This chain connects TRBV28 to TRBJ2-3; possible D gene TRBD1, 5 bases. With 8 bases removed from V and 2 bases from J, the gap between germline ends came to 8 bases. CDR1 MDHEN and CDR2 SYDVKM come from the germline V gene. The CDR3 spans 12 residues. Written as DNA, the CDR3 is TGTGCCAGCGGGGCCCCCACAGATACGCAGTATTTT. Amino acids: CASGAPTDTQYF.

The chain has TRBV5-5 and TRBJ1-2; D perhaps matches TRBD1 (6 bases). The germline V gene encodes CDR1 SGHKS and CDR2 YYEKEE (reference sequence). The CDR3 length is 13 residues. With 4 bases removed from V and 4 bases from J, the gap between germline ends came to 11 bases. CDR3 residues: CASSPGAAYGYTF. The CDR3, as DNA: TGTGCCAGCAGCCCAGGGGCGGCCTATGGCTACACCTTC.

The rearrangement joins TRBV19 to TRBJ2-7; 7 bases align to TRBD1. Germline assignment: CDR1 LNHDA and CDR2 SQIVND (reference sequence). With 6 bases clipped from V and 2 bases from J, the junction kept 7 bases outside the gene matches. The CDR3 runs to 14 residues. The CDR3 DNA is TGTGCCAGTAGGGGGACAGCGAGCCCCTACGAGCAGTACTTC. This translates into CASRGTASPYEQYF.

This chain uses TRBV27 with TRBJ2-1, with D perhaps TRBD1 or TRBD2 (5 bases each). V lost 4 bases to trimming and J lost 9 bases, with 16 bases between them. Germline lookup yields CDR1 MNHEY and CDR2 SMNVEV (reference sequence). The CDR3 runs 14 residues. The CDR3 sequence: CASSSGRVRGEQFF. In DNA form, the CDR3 reads TGTGCCAGCAGTTCCGGGCGGGTAAGGGGTGAGCAGTTCTTC.

The chain couples TRBV28 to TRBJ2-6; D is perhaps TRBD1 (6 bases). The CDR3 sequence is 18 residues long. Germline V gives CDR1 MDHEN, CDR2 SYDVKM. The V and J ends lost 8 bases and 4 bases respectively, with 24 bases between them. Here the CDR3 reads CASHRRAGASGGANVLTF. In nucleotides, the CDR3 is TGTGCCAGCCACCGTCGTGCAGGGGCCTCGGGGGGGGCCAACGTCCTGACTTTC.

V usage is TRBV29-1 and J usage is TRBJ2-5; 9 nucleotides agree with TRBD2. J gave up 3 bases and V 5 bases, and 16 bases lay outside the gene matches. Germline V gives CDR1 SQVTM, CDR2 ANQGSEA. There are 17 residues in the CDR3. CDR3 sequence: CSVTGSSGGLLEETQYF. The DNA of the CDR3 is TGCAGCGTTACTGGCAGTAGCGGGGGCTTATTGGAAGAGACCCAGTACTTC.

In this sample, this clone turned up a few times. This sequence joins TRBV4-2 and TRBJ1-3, with D unclear. Trimming removed 0 bases at V and 0 bases at J, with 6 bases between. The CDR3 is 15 residues long. Germline V gives CDR1 LGHNA, CDR2 YNFKEQ. CDR3 coding DNA: TGTGCCAGCAGCCAAGATCTCCCCTCTGGAAACACCATATATTTT. Protein product: CASSQDLPSGNTIYF.

The chain is built from TRBV4-2 and TRBJ1-2; 7 bases map to TRBD1. Germline-derived CDR1 and CDR2 are LGHNA and YNFKEQ. V shed 0 bases and J 6 bases; nucleotides not matched to a gene: 10. The length of the CDR3 is 16 residues. This CDR3 reads CASSQDPDRDLDGYTF. In nucleotides, the CDR3 is TGTGCCAGCAGCCAAGATCCCGACAGGGACTTGGATGGCTACACCTTC.

This chain links TRBV2 with TRBJ2-7; D gene uncertain. CDR3 length equals 13 residues. Per germline, CDR1 SNHLY and CDR2 FYNNEI. Trimming cost V 7 bases and J 0 bases, with 10 bases left between them. Written as DNA, the CDR3 is TGTGCCAGCATGGAAAACAACTCCTACGAGCAGTACTTC. Protein sequence: CASMENNSYEQYF. Drawing the rest from reference TRBV2 and TRBJ2-7, the complete variable domain is EPEVTQTPSHQVTQMGQEVILRCVPISNHLYFYWYRQILGQKVEFLVSFYNNEISEKSEIFDDQFSVERPDGSNFTLKIRSTKLEDSAMYFCASMENNSYEQYFGPGTRLTVT.

For this clone: One end of the junction does not line up with germline, which may come from a read error. The CDR3 nucleotides read TGTGCCAGCAGCCCCAAGACTAGCGTCAGAGATACGAACTTT. It codes for CASSPKTSVRDTNF. The chain employs TRBV5-4 and TRBJ2-3; 8 bases align to TRBD2. Germline V gene data show CDR1 as SGHNT and CDR2 as YYREEE (reference sequence). CDR3 length: 14 amino acids.

The CDR3: CASRMEGGSLGDTQYF. CDR3 DNA: TGTGCCAGCCGAATGGAGGGGGGGTCCCTTGGGGATACGCAGTATTTT. J is TRBJ2-3 and V is TRBV5-8; D is perhaps TRBD2 (7 bases). This CDR3 is 16 amino acids long. V was cut by 7 bases and J by 6 bases, with 24 bases left in between. CDR1 and CDR2 (germline): SGHTS, YDEGEE.

The genes are TRBV19 and TRBJ1-1; weak D call: TRBD1 (5 bases). CDR1 is LNHDA and CDR2 is SQIVND in the germline V gene (reference sequence). The CDR3 extends over 16 amino acids. Trimming pared 5 bases from V and 2 bases from J, leaving 18 bases between. The CDR3 coding sequence is TGTGCCAGTAGTCCCCGACAGACCGTACTTAACACTGAAGCTTTCTTT. It codes for CASSPRQTVLNTEAFF. Supplemented by reference TRBV19 and TRBJ1-1, the full variable domain reads DGGITQSPKYLFRKEGQNVTLSCEQNLNHDAMYWYRQDPGQGLRLIYYSQIVNDFQKGDIAEGYSVSREKKESFPLTVTSAQKNPTAFYLCASSPRQTVLNTEAFFGQGTRLTVV.

CDR3 nucleotides: TGTGCCAGCAGGAGATCATGGGATTCCTATGGCTACACCTTC. Encoded protein: CASRRSWDSYGYTF. This chain uses TRBV6-4 with TRBJ1-2; D gene ambiguous. The CDR3 covers 14 residues. V was cut by 6 bases and J by 4 bases, with 15 bases left in between. Germline loops: CDR1 MRHNA, CDR2 SNTAGT.

V gene TRBV28 combines with J gene TRBJ2-1; D unresolved. Germline CDR1 and CDR2: MDHEN and SYDVKM. The CDR3 is 13 residues long. The germline V and J ends were trimmed by 5 bases and 3 bases, with 8 bases remaining between them. This CDR3 is CASSITIYNEQFF. The CDR3 DNA reads as TGTGCCAGCAGTATTACTATCTACAATGAGCAGTTCTTC. The full variable domain, with the rest looked up from reference TRBV28 and TRBJ2-1, is DVKVTQSSRYLVKRTGEKVFLECVQDMDHENMFWYRQDPGLGLRLIYFSYDVKMKEKGDIPEGYSVSREKKERFSLILESASTNQTSMYLCASSITIYNEQFFGPGTRLTVL.